This passage covers 24 T cell receptor beta chains from one sample sequenced in a study of shared clonotypes between healthy human individuals (dated by TCRdb to about 2020). The library came from the immunoSEQ multiplex PCR assay. TCRdb stores this immuneACCESS table with in-frame sequences only. Part of the clones is absent; in the studies checked, under half of the shortfall reflects unresolved V genes, and no reason is known for the rest. The sample contains millions of clones, approximately 94% of them found a single time. 1% to 1.3% of the sample belongs to the ten largest clones. CD8 naive samples were obtained by positive selection for CCR7 among CD45RO-negative cells, yielding a CD45RA+CCR7+ population from which TemRA cells were excluded. Input material: naive CD8+ T cells sorted from blood. Sample cell subset or site, as interpreted from the label and publication: CD45RA+CCR7+. These receptor sequences come from a man aged 18 to 30 in good health.

The chain joins TRBV7-8 to TRBJ2-7; D gene unclear. Germline CDR1 SGHVS, CDR2 FQNEAQ. This CDR3 is 15 amino acids long. V shed 5 bases and J shed 0 bases, with 14 bases lying between them. CDR3 in DNA: TGTGCCAGCAGCACCGATTATATTAGCTCCTACGAGCAGTACTTC. Encoded protein: CASSTDYISSYEQYF. The variable domain in full, completed from reference TRBV7-8 and TRBJ2-7, reads GAGVSQSPRYKVAKRGQDVALRCDPISGHVSLFWYQQALGQGPEFLTYFQNEAQLDKSGLPSDRFFAERPEGSVSTLKIQRTQQEDSAVYLCASSTDYISSYEQYFGPGTRLTVT.

The gene calls are TRBV9 and TRBJ2-7, with 14 bases that match TRBD2. This CDR3 is built from 15 residues. Trimming at V came to 4 bases and at J to 4 bases, leaving 4 bases not matched to a gene. Germline V gene data show CDR1 as SGDLS and CDR2 as YYNGEE. CDR3 sequence: CASSSGTSGGYEQYF. The CDR3 DNA reads as TGTGCCAGCAGCTCGGGGACTAGCGGGGGTTACGAGCAGTACTTC.

The rearrangement links TRBV6-1 to TRBJ1-2, with D maybe TRBD1 (6 bases). Germline V gene sequence: CDR1 MNHNS, CDR2 SASEGT. This CDR3 is 13 amino acids long. Trimming removed 7 bases from V and 4 bases from J, with 13 bases in between. CDR3 in DNA: TGTGCCAGCACACAGGGTTCGGGCTATGGCTACACCTTC. Its translation is CASTQGSGYGYTF.

J is TRBJ1-3 and V is TRBV7-9; tentative D call: TRBD1 (6 bases). The germline V and J ends were trimmed by 5 bases and 0 bases, with 11 bases remaining between them. The CDR3 is made up of 15 amino acids. CDR1 and CDR2 (germline): SEHNR, FQNEAQ (reference sequence). The CDR3 nucleotides read TGTGCCAGCAGCCATACAGGGACCTCTGGAAACACCATATATTTT. Protein product: CASSHTGTSGNTIYF.

This clone was found a few times. The V call is TRBV28, the J call TRBJ2-2, with no clear D. CDR1 and CDR2 from the germline V gene are MDHEN and SYDVKM. This CDR3 is built from 14 residues. V was pared by 8 bases and J by 0 bases, with 10 bases between. The CDR3 nucleotides read TGTGCCAGCGTGGGCAGTCCGAACACCGGGGAGCTGTTTTTT. Its protein product is CASVGSPNTGELFF.

V is TRBV5-1 and J is TRBJ2-7, with D possibly matching TRBD1 (6 bases). Trimming left V 4 bases short and J 4 bases short, with 18 bases between. The CDR3 sequence is 15 residues long. The V gene's germline CDR1 is SGHRS and CDR2 YFSETQ. Here the CDR3 reads CASSPRQEPIYEQYF. Here the CDR3 DNA reads TGCGCCAGCAGCCCACGACAGGAGCCGATTTACGAGCAGTACTTC.

The gene calls are TRBV27 and TRBJ2-6, with 7 bases that match TRBD1. V lost 10 bases and J lost 3; bases outside the gene matches: 6. The CDR3 totals 14 residues. The germline gives CDR1 MNHEY, CDR2 SMNVEV (reference sequence). The CDR3 DNA is TGTGCCACCGGGACAGTTGGTGGGGCCAACGTCCTGACTTTC. Translating it yields CATGTVGGANVLTF.

J is TRBJ2-7 and V is TRBV7-9; a possible D gene is TRBD1 (6 bases). Germline values: CDR1 SEHNR, CDR2 FQNEAQ (reference sequence). Trimming pared 3 bases from V and 9 bases from J, leaving 12 bases between. The CDR3 loop spans 12 amino acids. The CDR3 spells CASSFEGVVQYF. CDR3 sequence (DNA): TGTGCCAGCAGCTTTGAGGGGGTCGTGCAGTACTTC.

V is TRBV27 and J is TRBJ2-1; D gene uncertain. This CDR3 is built from 14 residues. Trimming cost V 5 bases and J 3 bases, with 11 bases left between them. The germline V gene has CDR1 MNHEY and CDR2 SMNVEV (reference sequence). The DNA for the CDR3 is TGTGCCAGCAGTCCCCGAATCTACTACAATGAGCAGTTCTTC. This gives the protein CASSPRIYYNEQFF.

The rearrangement uses TRBV11-3 and TRBJ1-1; D gene uncertain. V lost 4 bases, J lost 6 bases, and 9 bases lay in between. The CDR3 has 12 amino acids. Per germline, CDR1 SGHNT and CDR2 YENEEA. CDR3 amino acids: CASSSQWAEAFF. The CDR3 DNA sequence: TGTGCCAGCAGCTCACAGTGGGCTGAAGCTTTCTTT.

V and J are TRBV9 and TRBJ2-2; D is unresolved. The germline CDR1 and CDR2 sequences are SGDLS and YYNGEE. The CDR3 runs 15 residues. V lost 0 bases and J 1 base, leaving 7 bases between the germline ends. This chain's CDR3 is CASSVVQRNTGELFF. Here the CDR3 DNA reads TGTGCCAGCAGCGTAGTCCAGAGGAACACCGGGGAGCTGTTTTTT.

The chain joins TRBV5-8 to TRBJ2-7; D is perhaps TRBD1 or TRBD2 (5 bases each). The CDR3 runs to 14 residues. The ends were cut back, 0 bases at V and 3 bases at J, with 10 bases in the middle. CDR1 is SGHTS and CDR2 is YDEGEE in the germline V gene. CDR3 in DNA: TGTGCCAGCAGCTTGGGGGGACGAAACTACGAGCAGTACTTC. Translating it yields CASSLGGRNYEQYF.

This chain links TRBV11-2 with TRBJ2-1; D not resolved. CDR1 is SGHAT, CDR2 FQNNGV, per germline. The V end was cut by 4 bases, the J end by 4 bases, with 17 bases between. The CDR3 has 16 residues. The CDR3 protein is CASSSPEGIFYNEQFF. The CDR3 region has the DNA TGTGCCAGCAGCTCCCCGGAAGGAATATTTTACAATGAGCAGTTCTTC.

The CDR3, as DNA: TGTGCCATCCATGACCAGGGGGCGCTCACCGGGGAGCTGTTTTTT. Protein: CAIHDQGALTGELFF. The rearrangement links TRBV10-3 to TRBJ2-2, with 8 bases matching TRBD1. The junction had 9 bases not matched to a gene; V was cut back by 8 bases and J by 4 bases. Per germline, CDR1 ENHRY and CDR2 SYGVKD. The CDR3 is made up of 15 amino acids.

The V call is TRBV4-1, the J call TRBJ1-2, with TRBD1 identical over 8 bases. The CDR3 is 14 residues long. With V trimmed by 5 bases and J by 4 bases, 6 bases remained unmatched. Germline assignment: CDR1 MGHRA and CDR2 YSYEKL. CDR3 coding DNA: TGCGCCAGCAGCGTGCGACAGGGGTCCTATGGCTACACCTTC. Translating gives CASSVRQGSYGYTF.

The rearrangement links TRBV9 to TRBJ2-1; no reliable D call. V lost 0 bases to trimming and J lost 6 bases, with 10 bases between them. Germline V gene sequence: CDR1 SGDLS, CDR2 YYNGEE. The CDR3 runs 14 residues. Here the CDR3 DNA reads TGTGCCAGCAGCGTAGCTGGTAGTTTCAATGAGCAGTTCTTC. This translates into CASSVAGSFNEQFF.

The chain uses TRBV4-1 and TRBJ2-7; D is unresolved. From germline, CDR1 is MGHRA and CDR2 YSYEKL. The ends were cut back, 5 bases at V and 4 bases at J, with 12 bases in the middle. This CDR3 has 13 residues. The CDR3: CASSSSSSYEQYF. The CDR3 DNA follows: TGCGCCAGCAGCTCTTCTTCGTCTTACGAGCAGTACTTC.

V and J are TRBV7-9 and TRBJ2-4; D may be TRBD2 (5 bases). The CDR3 loop spans 16 amino acids. Deletions cut 1 base from V and 0 bases from J, with 10 bases between. Germline values: CDR1 SEHNR, CDR2 FQNEAQ (reference sequence). CDR3 sequence: CASSLVLGVAKNIQYF. CDR3 bases: TGTGCCAGCAGCTTAGTTCTCGGGGTAGCCAAAAACATTCAGTACTTC.

V is TRBV28 and J is TRBJ1-4, with 8 bases fitting TRBD1. CDR1 and CDR2 (germline): MDHEN, SYDVKM. The J segment lost 6 bases and the V segment lost 4 bases, leaving 10 bases of the junction unmatched. The CDR3 covers 16 residues. CDR3 in DNA: TGTGCCAGCAGTTACGGAAGAGGACAGGGTGATGAAAAACTGTTTTTT. Translating gives CASSYGRGQGDEKLFF.

The gene calls are TRBV2 and TRBJ2-1, with D tentatively TRBD1 or TRBD2 (6 bases each). V was shortened by 4 bases and J by 2 bases, with 15 bases between the two germline ends. The CDR3 loop spans 16 amino acids. The germline gives CDR1 SNHLY, CDR2 FYNNEI. CDR3 nucleotides: TGTGCCAGCAGTGTAGTACAGGGAGGCCCCTACAATGAGCAGTTCTTC. Translated, it gives CASSVVQGGPYNEQFF.

V gene TRBV28 combines with J gene TRBJ1-5; D remains unclear. From germline, CDR1 is MDHEN and CDR2 SYDVKM. This CDR3 contains 15 residues. Between the trimmed V and J ends, which lost 5 bases and 3 bases, there was a span of 14 bases. The CDR3 loop is CASSPWREDNQPQHF. The DNA for the CDR3 is TGTGCCAGCAGTCCTTGGCGCGAGGACAATCAGCCCCAGCATTTT.

V gene TRBV9 combines with J gene TRBJ2-7, with D tentatively TRBD1 or TRBD2 (5 bases each). Trimming left V 0 bases short and J 2 bases short, with 9 bases between. In germline, CDR1 is SGDLS, CDR2 YYNGEE. The CDR3 has 14 amino acids. CDR3 nucleotide sequence: TGTGCCAGCAGCGTAGGGGACGCGACCTACGAGCAGTACTTC. This gives the protein CASSVGDATYEQYF.

The V call is TRBV28, the J call TRBJ2-7; either TRBD1 or TRBD2 may supply D (7 bases each). The CDR3 has 13 amino acids. Germline V CDR1 and CDR2: MDHEN, SYDVKM. V gave up 11 bases and J gave up 1 base, with 15 bases separating them. The CDR3 spells CAATGGQSYEQYF. Here the CDR3 DNA reads TGTGCCGCCACGGGGGGACAGTCCTACGAGCAGTACTTC.

V and J are TRBV7-9 and TRBJ2-5; 13 bases are a match to TRBD2. The CDR3 has 18 residues. The germline V gene encodes CDR1 SEHNR and CDR2 FQNEAQ (reference sequence). V trimming: 4 bases; J trimming: 1 base; junction bases outside the gene matches: 9. The CDR3 region is CASSSRDGTSGTQETQYF. The CDR3 bases are TGTGCCAGCAGCTCTCGGGACGGGACTAGCGGGACCCAAGAGACCCAGTACTTC.